This T cell receptor beta chain came from a study of Graves' ophthalmopathy and Graves' hyperthyroidism. Germline CDR1 reads DFQATT; CDR2 reads SNEGSKA (reference sequence). V was pared by 1 base and J by 1 base, with 2 bases of the junction left unmatched. The CDR3 consists of 14 residues. TCR beta CDR3 amplification used RNA transcripts. HTBI primers were used in a first-round RT-PCR, which preceded a second-round multiplex PCR. One entry per CDR3 protein, called by TCRdb with MiXCR from the multiplex PCR reads. This table holds tens of thousands of distinct CDR3 sequences, approximately 52% found once. The study enrolled ophthalmopathy donors with moderate-to-severe activity, CAS ≥3, NOSPECS ≥4 and duration under 3 months.

The chain recombines TRBV20-1 with TRBJ2-7; TRBD2 agrees at 9 bases. The TCR comes from an adult woman with Graves' ophthalmopathy. Source material: peripheral blood. The CDR3 loop reads CSARGAGGSYEQYF. Written as DNA, the CDR3 is TGCAGTGCTAGAGGCGCGGGAGGGTCCTACGAGCAGTACTTC.